This T cell receptor beta chain was retrieved from a study of monozygotic twins with cystic fibrosis. About the research overall: Approximately 3 micrograms of fragmented DNA underwent about 14 PCR cycles for library preparation.

Data came from immunoSEQ multiplex PCR; TCRdb stores just in-frame clones and leaves some out. The sample records some 25,000 clones, roughly 96% being singletons. Of note for this clone: The target antigen is unknown.

Study findings and constraints: In 13 of 16 pairs, V gene usage was closest to the co-twin's.

This receptor was identified in a girl aged 2 to 10 with cystic fibrosis. Sequencing was carried out using blood.

CDR3 sequence: CASSLSSATYEQYF. The CDR3 DNA reads as TGTGCCAGCAGTTTGTCTAGCGCGACCTACGAGCAGTACTTC. This chain joins TRBV28 and TRBJ2-7; weak D call: TRBD2 (6 bases). The V end lost 3 bases, the J end lost 2 bases, and 11 bases lay between the germline ends. Per the germline V gene, CDR1 is MDHEN and CDR2 is SYDVKM. The length of the CDR3 is 14 residues. Based on the CDR3 plus reference TRBV28 and TRBJ2-7, the full variable domain is DVKVTQSSRYLVKRTGEKVFLECVQDMDHENMFWYRQDPGLGLRLIYFSYDVKMKEKGDIPEGYSVSREKKERFSLILESASTNQTSMYLCASSLSSATYEQYFGPGTRLTVT.